This TCR beta chain was recorded in a study of shared clonotypes between healthy human individuals. Overall study results and limits: A generally larger estimated richness was seen in naive subsets than in memory subsets.

In the case of this clone: Its antigen is as yet unknown.

Trimming took 3 bases from V and 2 from J, leaving 10 bases between them. The length of the CDR3 is 14 residues. Germline V CDR1 and CDR2: KGHSH, LQKENI. Each sorted subset replicate got 200 ng genomic DNA, 25,000 to 35,000 genomes. The method was immunoSEQ multiplex PCR; TCRdb's version includes in-frame clones alone and lacks a portion of them. The table has millions of clones, over 85% seen once. What was sequenced was naive CD4+ T cells sorted from blood. Specified subset: CD45RA+ positively selected. The chain combines TRBV18 with TRBJ1-1, with D possibly matching TRBD1 (5 bases). The receptor was isolated from a man in his late teens or twenties in good health. The CDR3 region has the DNA TGTGCCAGCTCACCCCTCAGGGAAAACACTGAAGCTTTCTTT. Residues: CASSPLRENTEAFF.